A selection of T cell receptor beta chains follows, all from one sample in a study of T cell responses to AZD1222 COVID-19 vaccine. Measured with immunoSEQ multiplex PCR; TCRdb has only the in-frame clones, and not every one. Of 100,000 to 150,000 clones in the sample, 75% to 90% are singletons; the top ten hold around 6.1%. The input for sequencing was peripheral blood, taken on day 0 of AZD1222 vaccination. Every receptor here comes from an adult in good health. Each CDR3 is given with its conserved first and last residue. Each record gives: clone size, CDR3 length, V gene, D gene, J gene, CDR3 DNA, CDR3 protein. The D gene is left open where the match is weak. Clone sizes are given selectively: once, few, many, or a class where the clone is expanded.

NA	14	TRBV7-9	NA	TRBJ1-5	TGTGCCAGCAGCTTCGACAGTTTATATCAGCCCCAGCATTTT	CASSFDSLYQPQHF
NA	11	TRBV20-1	NA	TRBJ2-1	TGCAGTGCTCGGAGTGTCCCTGAGCAGTTCTTC	CSARSVPEQFF
NA	14	TRBV27	TRBD1	TRBJ2-7	TGTGCCAGCAGTCCGGGACAGGGGGCTTACGAGCAGTACTTC	CASSPGQGAYEQYF
NA	14	TRBV28	NA	TRBJ1-2	TGTGCCAGCAGTCCCTCGGGGGGGGGCTATGGCTACACCTTC	CASSPSGGGYGYTF
NA	15	TRBV5-1	NA	TRBJ2-7	TGCGCCAGCAGCTTGGTACTAGGGAGCTCCTGGGAGCAGTACTTC	CASSLVLGSSWEQYF
NA	14	TRBV2	NA	TRBJ2-1	TGTGCCAGTGGCTACCTTGCGGCGGACAATGAGCAGTTCTTC	CASGYLAADNEQFF
NA	13	TRBV7-9	TRBD1	TRBJ1-2	TGTGCCAGCGAGGCAGGGGGGGACTATGGCTACACCTTC	CASEAGGDYGYTF
NA	16	TRBV5-1	TRBD1	TRBJ2-7	TGCGCCAGCAGCCCATCACCCGGGACAGAACTATACGAGCAGTACTTC	CASSPSPGTELYEQYF
NA	13	TRBV28	NA	TRBJ2-2	TGTGCCAGCAGTCGCCCGGGCCCCGGGGAGCTGTTTTTT	CASSRPGPGELFF
NA	13	TRBV3-1/TRBV3-2	NA	TRBJ1-4	TGTGCCAGCAGCCAAGAGCAGGGTGGAAAACTGTTTTTT	CASSQEQGGKLFF
NA	12	TRBV6-2/TRBV6-3	NA	TRBJ1-1	TGTGCCAGCAGCTCCTCCGGGGTTCCAGCTTTCTTT	CASSSSGVPAFF
NA	16	TRBV4-1	TRBD1	TRBJ2-1	TGCGCCAGCAGCCGCCCTACAGGGGGAGCTGACGATGAGCAGTTCTTC	CASSRPTGGADDEQFF
NA	17	TRBV5-1	TRBD2	TRBJ2-1	TGCGCCAGCAGCCCGGGACTAGCGGGGCCTCCGGGGGATGAGCAGTTCTTC	CASSPGLAGPPGDEQFF
few	11	TRBV20-1	NA	TRBJ2-3	TGCAGTGCTACCCTCACAGATACGCAGTATTTT	CSATLTDTQYF
NA	15	TRBV21-1	NA	TRBJ1-6	TGTGCCAGCAGCAAAGGGTCAGGGCTGTATTCACCCCTCCACTTT	CASSKGSGLYSPLHF
NA	12	TRBV2	NA	TRBJ1-4	TGTGCCAGCAGTGAAACTGGTGAAAAACTGTTTTTT	CASSETGEKLFF
NA	11	TRBV30	NA	TRBJ1-2	TGTGCCTGGAATCTAGGGAACGGCTACACCTTC	CAWNLGNGYTF
NA	17	TRBV6-2/TRBV6-3	TRBD2	TRBJ2-3	TGTGCCAGCAGTTACGGAACCGGGCGGGGGGGAACGGATACGCAGTATTTT	CASSYGTGRGGTDTQYF
NA	13	TRBV7-3	NA	TRBJ2-1	TGTGCCAGCAGCTTAATAGGGGTTAATGAGCAGTTCTTC	CASSLIGVNEQFF
NA	14	TRBV7-9	NA	TRBJ2-3	TGTGCCAGCAGCCGAGACATGGGAGTGGATACGCAGTATTTT	CASSRDMGVDTQYF
NA	13	TRBV28	TRBD1	TRBJ1-1	TGTGCCAGCAGTTTACTAGACAGGGGTGAAGCTTTCTTT	CASSLLDRGEAFF
NA	14	TRBV6-5	TRBD1	TRBJ1-6	TGTGCCAGCAGGCCGGGACAGGGGGGTTCACCCCTCCACTTT	CASRPGQGGSPLHF
NA	13	TRBV11-1	NA	TRBJ2-5	TGTGCCAGCAGCTTCCAGAACCAAGAGACCCAGTACTTC	CASSFQNQETQYF
NA	14	TRBV28	NA	TRBJ1-4	TGTGCCAGCTCCCCGGCAGGGGAAGAGGAAAAACTGTTTTTT	CASSPAGEEEKLFF
once	16	TRBV28	NA	TRBJ1-5	TGTGCCAGCAGTCTATCTCCGGGGAAGGATAATCAGCCCCAGCATTTT	CASSLSPGKDNQPQHF
NA	16	TRBV6-5	TRBD1	TRBJ1-1	TGTGCCAGCAGTTACGGGGACAGGTCGAACGTTCGAAAAGCTTTCTTT	CASSYGDRSNVRKAFF
NA	14	TRBV6-5	NA	TRBJ1-6	TGTGCCAGCAGTTACGACAGACCTAATTCACCCCTCCACTTT	CASSYDRPNSPLHF
NA	14	TRBV28	NA	TRBJ1-1	TGTGCCAGCAGTTTATTACCGGAGAACACTGAAGCTTTCTTT	CASSLLPENTEAFF
NA	12	TRBV19	NA	TRBJ1-5	TGTGCCAGTAAGGGGTTCAATCAGCCCCAGCATTTT	CASKGFNQPQHF